This is a list of T cell receptor beta chains from one sample in a study of CD8 T cells in ankylosing spondylitis. A single record per CDR3 protein comes from TCRdb applying MiXCR to the 5' RACE reads. The data hold 120,000 to 150,000 distinct CDR3 sequences, with roughly 8.4% observed a single time. Specimen: synovial fluid, either unsorted or a sorted T cell fraction (not recorded which). All receptors derive from a male donor with ankylosing spondylitis. Both conserved end residues are trimmed from each CDR3. D genes are given only for firm matches.

TRBV28 | TRBD1 | ASSKPGGAYNEQF
TRBV24-1 | - | ATSDPDGVEAF
TRBV20-1 | - | SARQAENEQF
TRBV11-2 | - | ASSARTPRIYTDTQY
TRBV12-3/TRBV12-4 | - | ASSLGESLGAF
TRBV15 | - | ATSSPSWGRMVPETQY
TRBV18 | TRBD2 | ASSPPNEGLRY
TRBV12-3/TRBV12-4 | - | ASSLSISYNSPLH
TRBV20-1 | - | SVAPLGGWAQY
TRBV12-3/TRBV12-4 | TRBD1 | ASSFTTTGSPGNTIY